The sequence of this TCR beta chain was determined in a study of response to subunit inactivated influenza vaccine. TCRdb called the RT-PCR reads again in MiXCR, with one record for every CDR3 protein. Counted here are fewer than 700,000 distinct CDR3 sequences, 10% to 15% occurring once; the ten biggest clones make up approximately 14%. CDR3 size: 17 residues. J gave up 9 bases and V 5 bases, and 15 bases lay outside the gene matches. Germline-derived CDR1 and CDR2 are SGHTA and FQGNSA. Regarding the study as a whole: Every seasonal influenza vaccination brings in few new T cells, the authors suggested.

As concerns this clonotype: Its target is unknown.

The chain carries TRBV7-2 and TRBJ2-2; 10 bases map to TRBD2. This clonotype was sampled from a man aged 50-59 years who received an inactivated influenza vaccine. Specimen: PBMCs from blood, collected roughly 46 days after vaccination. The CDR3 DNA reads as TGTACCAGCAGCCTCTTAGCGGGAGGTGCAGGATTAAGGGAGCTGTTTTTT. Its protein is CTSSLLAGGAGLRELFF. The full variable domain, rest sourced from reference TRBV7-2 and TRBJ2-2, is GAGVSQSPSNKVTEKGKDVELRCDPISGHTALYWYRQSLGQGLEFLIYFQGNSAPDKSGLPSDRFSAERTGGSVSTLTIQRTQQEDSAVYLCTSSLLAGGAGLRELFFGEGSRLTVL.